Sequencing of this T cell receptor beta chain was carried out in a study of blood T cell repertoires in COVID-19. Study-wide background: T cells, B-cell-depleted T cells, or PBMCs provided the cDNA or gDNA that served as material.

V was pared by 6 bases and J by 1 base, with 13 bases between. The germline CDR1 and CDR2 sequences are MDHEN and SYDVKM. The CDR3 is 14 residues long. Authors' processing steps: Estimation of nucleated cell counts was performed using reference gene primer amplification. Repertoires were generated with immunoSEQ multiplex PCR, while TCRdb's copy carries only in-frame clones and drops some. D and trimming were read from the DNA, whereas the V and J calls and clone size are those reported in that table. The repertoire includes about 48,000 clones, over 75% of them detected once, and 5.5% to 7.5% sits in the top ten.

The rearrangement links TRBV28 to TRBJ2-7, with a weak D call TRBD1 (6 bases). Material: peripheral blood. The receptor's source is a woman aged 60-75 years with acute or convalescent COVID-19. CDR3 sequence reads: CASSPGVPSYEQYF. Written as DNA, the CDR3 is TGTGCCAGCAGCCCAGGGGTGCCATCCTACGAGCAGTACTTC.